This T cell receptor beta chain is from a study of TIL therapy for anti-PD-1-resistant metastatic lung cancer. Whole-study context: Tumors carried a median about 1.6 non-synonymous mutations per megabase.

Germline CDR1 reads SGHRS; CDR2 reads YFSETQ. The CDR3 covers 13 residues. V was pared by 0 bases and J by 3 bases, with 7 bases between. About this clone: This sample includes further DNA sequences coding for the same CDR3.

Sample time point: pre-treatment sample, taken before nivolumab and TIL therapy. Patients were adults with stage 4 NSCLC. The libraries were made with immunoSEQ v3. The repertoire was sequenced with immunoSEQ multiplex PCR; TCRdb's copy has only in-frame clones and lacks some. The table lists about 55,000 clones, more than 80% of them singletons, with roughly 3% in the top ten. The sequence was obtained from a person aged 25-79 years with non-small cell lung cancer. This chain joins TRBV5-1 and TRBJ2-7, with D unclear. This sample comprised blood, obtained at baseline. The CDR3 here is CASSLDLGYEQYF. CDR3 sequence (DNA): TGCGCCAGCAGCTTGGATTTGGGCTACGAGCAGTACTTC.